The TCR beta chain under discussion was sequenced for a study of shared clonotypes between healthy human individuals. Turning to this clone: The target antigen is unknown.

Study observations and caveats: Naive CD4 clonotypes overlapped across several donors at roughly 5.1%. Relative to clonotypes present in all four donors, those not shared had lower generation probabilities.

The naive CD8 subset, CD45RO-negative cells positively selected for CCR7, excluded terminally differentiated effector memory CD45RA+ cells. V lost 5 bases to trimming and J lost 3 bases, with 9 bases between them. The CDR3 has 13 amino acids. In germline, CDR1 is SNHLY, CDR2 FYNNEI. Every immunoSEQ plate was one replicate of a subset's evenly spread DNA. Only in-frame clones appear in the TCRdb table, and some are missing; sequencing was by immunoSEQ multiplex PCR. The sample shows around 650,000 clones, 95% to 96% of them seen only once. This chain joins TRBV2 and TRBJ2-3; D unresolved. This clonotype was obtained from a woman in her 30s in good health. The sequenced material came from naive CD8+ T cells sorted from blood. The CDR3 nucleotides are TGTGCCAGCAGTTCCTGGACGACAGATACGCAGTATTTT. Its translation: CASSSWTTDTQYF.